These T cell receptor beta chains were read from a single sample in a study of cytomegalovirus exposure and HLA in healthy donors. The protocol was immunoSEQ multiplex PCR, while the TCRdb copy is restricted to in-frame clones and leaves out a portion. The repertoire holds 100,000 to 150,000 clones, with roughly 89% as singletons. The sequencing input was PBMCs. The source of these receptors is a woman younger than 45 in good health and CMV-seronegative. Both conserved end residues are part of each CDR3. Fields, in order: clone size, D gene, J gene, V gene, CDR3 protein, CDR3 DNA. A D gene is named only where the DNA matches it firmly. Only some rows state a clone size, as once, few, many or a class for expanded clones.

abundance: few
d_gene: TRBD1
j_gene: TRBJ1-1
v_gene: TRBV6-1
CDR3aa: CASSEARTGRNTEAFF
CDR3nt: TGTGCCAGCAGTGAGGCCCGGACAGGGAGGAACACTGAAGCTTTCTTT

abundance: -
d_gene: TRBD1
j_gene: TRBJ1-5
v_gene: TRBV5-1
CDR3aa: CASRLGTGEHNQPQHF
CDR3nt: TGCGCCAGCAGGTTGGGGACAGGAGAACACAATCAGCCCCAGCATTTT

abundance: -
d_gene: -
j_gene: TRBJ2-1
v_gene: TRBV27
CDR3aa: CASSFLGIGGGGYNEQFF
CDR3nt: TGTGCCAGCAGTTTCCTTGGGATAGGCGGTGGAGGCTACAATGAGCAGTTCTTC

abundance: -
d_gene: -
j_gene: TRBJ1-5
v_gene: TRBV6-5
CDR3aa: CASSYNSRLQPQHF
CDR3nt: TGTGCCAGCAGTTATAACAGTAGGCTCCAGCCCCAGCATTTT

abundance: -
d_gene: TRBD2
j_gene: TRBJ2-1
v_gene: TRBV7-3
CDR3aa: CASSPFERGIYNEQFF
CDR3nt: TGTGCCAGCAGCCCGTTCGAGCGGGGGATTTACAATGAGCAGTTCTTC

abundance: -
d_gene: TRBD2
j_gene: TRBJ2-2
v_gene: TRBV4-2
CDR3aa: CASSQGLAGGTGELFF
CDR3nt: TGTGCCAGCAGCCAAGGACTAGCGGGGGGAACCGGGGAGCTGTTTTTT

abundance: few
d_gene: TRBD2
j_gene: TRBJ2-1
v_gene: TRBV5-4
CDR3aa: CASSLDPSGGAGYNEQFF
CDR3nt: TGTGCCAGCAGCTTGGATCCTAGCGGGGGGGCTGGCTACAATGAGCAGTTCTTC

abundance: -
d_gene: TRBD1
j_gene: TRBJ1-2
v_gene: TRBV2
CDR3aa: CASTWTGSNYGYTF
CDR3nt: TGTGCCAGCACCTGGACAGGGTCTAACTATGGCTACACCTTC

abundance: -
d_gene: -
j_gene: TRBJ1-5
v_gene: TRBV27
CDR3aa: CASSFAGGPQHF
CDR3nt: TGTGCCAGCAGTTTCGCGGGGGGGCCCCAGCATTTT

abundance: once
d_gene: TRBD1
j_gene: TRBJ1-1
v_gene: TRBV7-2
CDR3aa: CASSSQGGDTEAFF
CDR3nt: TGTGCCAGCAGCTCACAGGGGGGGGACACTGAAGCTTTCTTT

abundance: -
d_gene: -
j_gene: TRBJ2-2
v_gene: TRBV4-1
CDR3aa: CASSYLTVGGNTGELFF
CDR3nt: TGCGCCAGCAGTTATCTGACTGTGGGAGGTAACACCGGGGAGCTGTTTTTT

abundance: -
d_gene: TRBD1
j_gene: TRBJ1-1
v_gene: TRBV7-9
CDR3aa: CASRRQGKDTEAFF
CDR3nt: TGTGCCAGCCGCCGACAGGGGAAGGACACTGAAGCTTTCTTT

abundance: -
d_gene: -
j_gene: TRBJ1-5
v_gene: TRBV6-6
CDR3aa: CASLQGVGNQPQHF
CDR3nt: TGTGCCAGTTTACAGGGAGTTGGCAATCAGCCCCAGCATTTT

abundance: -
d_gene: -
j_gene: TRBJ1-4
v_gene: TRBV5-1
CDR3aa: CASSRSRVTTNEKLFF
CDR3nt: TGCGCCAGCAGCCGGTCCAGGGTAACAACTAATGAAAAACTGTTTTTT

abundance: -
d_gene: -
j_gene: TRBJ2-7
v_gene: TRBV2
CDR3aa: CASGSLEREQYF
CDR3nt: TGTGCCAGCGGGAGCCTGGAGAGAGAGCAGTACTTC

abundance: once
d_gene: -
j_gene: TRBJ1-1
v_gene: TRBV19
CDR3aa: CASSIFRDGGEAFF
CDR3nt: TGTGCCAGTAGTATATTCCGGGACGGGGGTGAAGCTTTCTTT

abundance: -
d_gene: TRBD1
j_gene: TRBJ1-2
v_gene: TRBV2
CDR3aa: CASTDRAYYGYTF
CDR3nt: TGTGCCAGCACCGACAGGGCCTACTATGGCTACACCTTC

abundance: -
d_gene: TRBD1
j_gene: TRBJ1-1
v_gene: TRBV6-5
CDR3aa: CASSWGTQGDTEAFF
CDR3nt: TGTGCCAGCAGTTGGGGGACTCAGGGGGACACTGAAGCTTTCTTT

abundance: once
d_gene: -
j_gene: TRBJ1-5
v_gene: TRBV7-2
CDR3aa: CASSSDSFNQPQHF
CDR3nt: TGTGCCAGCAGCTCAGACAGCTTCAATCAGCCCCAGCATTTT

abundance: once
d_gene: -
j_gene: TRBJ1-5
v_gene: TRBV10-1
CDR3aa: CASSESRFKFTGSNQPQHF
CDR3nt: TGCGCCAGCAGTGAGTCGAGGTTCAAGTTTACAGGGAGCAATCAGCCCCAGCATTTT

abundance: -
d_gene: -
j_gene: TRBJ2-1
v_gene: TRBV11-2
CDR3aa: CASSLGPRVYNEQFF
CDR3nt: TGTGCCAGCAGCCTAGGACCCCGGGTCTACAATGAGCAGTTCTTC

abundance: -
d_gene: TRBD1
j_gene: TRBJ1-5
v_gene: TRBV2
CDR3aa: CASSPDRGNQPQHF
CDR3nt: TGTGCCAGCAGTCCAGACAGGGGCAATCAGCCCCAGCATTTT

abundance: -
d_gene: -
j_gene: TRBJ1-1
v_gene: TRBV5-4
CDR3aa: CASSLPTGPRGTEAFF
CDR3nt: TGTGCCAGCAGCTTGCCGACAGGCCCCCGGGGCACTGAAGCTTTCTTT

abundance: -
d_gene: -
j_gene: TRBJ1-4
v_gene: TRBV28
CDR3aa: CASSYWGSGHEKLFF
CDR3nt: TGTGCCAGCAGTTACTGGGGCTCGGGTCATGAAAAACTGTTTTTT

abundance: -
d_gene: -
j_gene: TRBJ2-7
v_gene: TRBV27
CDR3aa: CASSLRGQTSSYEQYF
CDR3nt: TGTGCCAGCAGTCTCCGCGGACAGACGAGCTCCTACGAGCAGTACTTC

abundance: -
d_gene: -
j_gene: TRBJ1-2
v_gene: TRBV18
CDR3aa: CASSPPIGGKTNYGYTF
CDR3nt: TGTGCCAGCTCACCACCGATCGGGGGGAAAACGAACTATGGCTACACCTTC

abundance: -
d_gene: TRBD1
j_gene: TRBJ1-2
v_gene: TRBV6-5
CDR3aa: CASSPGQSKGYGYTF
CDR3nt: TGTGCCAGCAGTCCGGGACAGAGCAAAGGCTATGGCTACACCTTC

abundance: once
d_gene: TRBD2
j_gene: TRBJ2-3
v_gene: TRBV19
CDR3aa: CASGSSGGTDTQYF
CDR3nt: TGTGCCAGTGGCTCTAGCGGGGGCACAGATACGCAGTATTTT

abundance: -
d_gene: TRBD2
j_gene: TRBJ2-7
v_gene: TRBV7-3
CDR3aa: CASSLRGSDEQYF
CDR3nt: TGTGCCAGCAGCTTACGCGGGAGCGACGAGCAGTACTTC

abundance: -
d_gene: -
j_gene: TRBJ1-1
v_gene: TRBV28
CDR3aa: CASSISPLGAGAVNTEAFF
CDR3nt: TGTGCCAGCAGTATCTCCCCCCTTGGGGCAGGGGCGGTTAACACTGAAGCTTTCTTT

abundance: once
d_gene: TRBD2
j_gene: TRBJ2-1
v_gene: TRBV11-3
CDR3aa: CASSSGGSVEGEQFF
CDR3nt: TGTGCCAGCAGCTCAGGCGGGAGTGTGGAGGGTGAGCAGTTCTTC

abundance: once
d_gene: -
j_gene: TRBJ1-1
v_gene: TRBV19
CDR3aa: CASSPKRSQGWTEAFF
CDR3nt: TGTGCCAGTAGTCCCAAGCGATCTCAGGGATGGACTGAAGCTTTCTTT

abundance: -
d_gene: -
j_gene: TRBJ1-4
v_gene: TRBV7-8
CDR3aa: CASSPSGTMEATNEKLFF
CDR3nt: TGTGCCAGCAGCCCGTCCGGGACAATGGAGGCAACTAATGAAAAACTGTTTTTT

abundance: -
d_gene: -
j_gene: TRBJ2-7
v_gene: TRBV27
CDR3aa: CASSFSSTYEQYF
CDR3nt: TGTGCCAGCAGTTTTTCCAGTACCTACGAGCAGTACTTC

abundance: few
d_gene: -
j_gene: TRBJ2-2
v_gene: TRBV6-5
CDR3aa: CASSSQGELFF
CDR3nt: TGTGCCAGCAGTTCCCAGGGGGAGCTGTTTTTT

abundance: -
d_gene: -
j_gene: TRBJ1-2
v_gene: TRBV5-1
CDR3aa: CASSLGVGQDLPGYTF
CDR3nt: TGCGCCAGCAGCTTGGGGGTAGGTCAGGATTTACCGGGCTACACCTTC

abundance: -
d_gene: -
j_gene: TRBJ1-4
v_gene: TRBV15
CDR3aa: CATSSPGKEKLFF
CDR3nt: TGTGCCACCAGCAGTCCGGGGAAGGAAAAACTGTTTTTT